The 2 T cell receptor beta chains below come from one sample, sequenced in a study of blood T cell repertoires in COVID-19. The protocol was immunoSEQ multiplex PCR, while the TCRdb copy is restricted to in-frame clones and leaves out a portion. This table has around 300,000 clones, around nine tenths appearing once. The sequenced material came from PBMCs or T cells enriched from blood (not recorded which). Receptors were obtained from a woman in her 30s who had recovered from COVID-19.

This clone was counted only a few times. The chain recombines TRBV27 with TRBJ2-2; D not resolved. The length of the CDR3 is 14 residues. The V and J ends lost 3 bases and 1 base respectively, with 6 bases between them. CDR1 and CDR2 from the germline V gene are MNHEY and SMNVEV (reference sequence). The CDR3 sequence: CASSLAVNTGELFF. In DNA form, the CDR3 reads TGTGCCAGCAGTTTGGCGGTGAACACCGGGGAGCTGTTTTTT.

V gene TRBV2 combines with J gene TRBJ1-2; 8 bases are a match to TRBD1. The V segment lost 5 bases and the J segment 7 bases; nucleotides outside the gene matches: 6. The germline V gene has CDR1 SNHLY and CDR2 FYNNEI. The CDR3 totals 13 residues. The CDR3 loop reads CASSRTGTGGYTF. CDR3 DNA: TGTGCCAGCAGTCGGACAGGGACCGGTGGCTACACCTTC.